The clone carrying this T cell receptor (beta chain) was detected only a few times. These data are taken from a study of T-cell reconstitution after alpha-beta-depleted transplantation in children. The length of the CDR3 is 13 residues. V gave up 6 bases and J gave up 4 bases, with 10 bases separating them. Germline V lookup: CDR1 MNHEY, CDR2 SMNVEV (reference sequence). Unique molecular identifiers were used in preparing the TCRbeta library. TCRdb processed the PCR reads anew with MiXCR; each CDR3 protein has one entry. The sample includes approximately 220,000 distinct CDR3 sequences, more than 15% of them seen just once.

The sample was PBMCs, mostly from graft donor cells, taken 360 days after TCRalphabeta/CD19-depleted stem cell transplant. This clonotype was obtained from a male patient aged 2-15 years who had a stem cell transplant for acute lymphoblastic leukemia, so the T cells may come from the graft donor. The J gene is TRBJ1-5, the V gene TRBV27; D call uncertain. CDR3 residues: CASSPTWNQPQHF. CDR3 bases: TGTGCCAGCAGCCCCACTTGGAATCAGCCCCAGCATTTT.